This is a list of T cell receptor beta chains from one sample in a study of blood T cell repertoires in COVID-19. Profiled with immunoSEQ multiplex PCR; TCRdb holds only in-frame clones, not every one. The profile covers approximately 110,000 clones, with 80% to 90% appearing a single time and 0.88% taken by the ten largest. The material sequenced was peripheral blood. Receptors were obtained from a woman aged 45-65 years with active or convalescent COVID-19. CDR3s include the opening cysteine and the closing phenylalanine or tryptophan. Fields, in order: CDR3 protein, CDR3 DNA, J gene, V gene, D gene, clone size. A D gene is named only where the DNA matches it firmly. Not every row has a clone size; where given, it reads once, few, many or a size class.

CDR3: CASSLTGTGWGGEQYF
DNA: TGTGCCAGCAGTTTGACCGGGACAGGGTGGGGTGGCGAGCAGTACTTC
J: TRBJ2-7
V: TRBV27
D: TRBD1
size: -

CDR3: CASSPPLTESTEAFF
DNA: TGTGCCAGCAGCCCGCCCTTAACAGAGAGCACTGAAGCTTTCTTT
J: TRBJ1-1
V: TRBV5-4
D: -
size: -

CDR3: CASSLIHEETQYF
DNA: TGTGCCAGCAGTCTGATCCACGAGGAGACCCAGTACTTC
J: TRBJ2-5
V: TRBV28
D: -
size: -

CDR3: CASSPAGLRGSNQPQHF
DNA: TGTGCCAGCTCACCGGCCGGCCTCCGAGGAAGCAATCAGCCCCAGCATTTT
J: TRBJ1-5
V: TRBV18
D: -
size: -

CDR3: CSVAPTSGYEQYF
DNA: TGCAGCGTTGCACCGACTAGCGGCTACGAGCAGTACTTC
J: TRBJ2-7
V: TRBV29-1
D: TRBD2
size: -

CDR3: CASRQGAGGGNTIYF
DNA: TGTGCCAGCAGACAGGGGGCTGGGGGAGGAAACACCATATATTTT
J: TRBJ1-3
V: TRBV6-5
D: TRBD1
size: -

CDR3: CASIPGGASGNILSEQYF
DNA: TGTGCCAGCATTCCCGGTGGGGCTAGCGGGAATATTCTCTCCGAGCAGTACTTC
J: TRBJ2-7
V: TRBV28
D: TRBD2
size: -

CDR3: CASRHIPRPGTNNTGELFF
DNA: TGCGCCAGCAGGCACATCCCCCGACCGGGAACTAATAACACCGGGGAGCTGTTTTTT
J: TRBJ2-2
V: TRBV23-1
D: -
size: -

CDR3: CASSVASLNTGELFF
DNA: TGTGCCAGCAGCGTAGCTTCCCTGAACACCGGGGAGCTGTTTTTT
J: TRBJ2-2
V: TRBV9
D: -
size: -

CDR3: CASSLGAGEGNQPQHF
DNA: TGTGCCAGCAGTTTGGGAGCAGGGGAAGGGAATCAGCCCCAGCATTTT
J: TRBJ1-5
V: TRBV28
D: -
size: -

CDR3: CASSLGWSGRAAKNIQYF
DNA: TGTGCCAGCAGTTTAGGGTGGAGCGGGAGGGCCGCCAAAAACATTCAGTACTTC
J: TRBJ2-4
V: TRBV7-2
D: TRBD2
size: -

CDR3: CASRSDSAEQYF
DNA: TGTGCCAGCAGAAGTGACAGCGCCGAGCAGTACTTC
J: TRBJ2-7
V: TRBV12-3/TRBV12-4
D: -
size: few

CDR3: CASSPPTGNTEAFF
DNA: TGTGCCAGTAGTCCGCCCACAGGGAACACTGAAGCTTTCTTT
J: TRBJ1-1
V: TRBV19
D: -
size: few

CDR3: CASSHPTGGETQYF
DNA: TGTGCCAGCAGCCACCCGACAGGGGGAGAGACCCAGTACTTC
J: TRBJ2-5
V: TRBV5-6
D: TRBD1
size: -

CDR3: CAWSGGLPYNEQFF
DNA: TGTGCCTGGAGTGGTGGACTACCCTACAATGAGCAGTTCTTC
J: TRBJ2-1
V: TRBV30
D: -
size: -

CDR3: CASSLSGRVSGEQFF
DNA: TGTGCCAGTAGTCTTAGCGGGAGGGTCTCCGGTGAGCAGTTCTTC
J: TRBJ2-1
V: TRBV19
D: TRBD2
size: -

CDR3: CATSDQDQPQHF
DNA: TGTGCCACCAGTGATCAGGATCAGCCCCAGCATTTT
J: TRBJ1-5
V: TRBV24-1
D: -
size: -

CDR3: CASPPGEQLSGTEAFF
DNA: TGTGCCAGCCCCCCCGGGGAGCAGCTTTCGGGCACTGAAGCTTTCTTT
J: TRBJ1-1
V: TRBV21-1
D: -
size: -